This T cell receptor (beta chain) was observed in a study of T cells after posttransplantation cyclophosphamide. This clone has a count of ten or more. A marrow graft followed busulfan-fludarabine conditioning, with cyclophosphamide on days +3 and +4. Trimming left V 7 bases short and J 2 bases short, with 6 bases between. Germline CDR1 DFQATT, CDR2 SNEGSKA (reference sequence). This CDR3 is built from 11 residues. Produced via immunoSEQ multiplex PCR; TCRdb's table is partial and in-frame only. The specimen gives a few thousand clones without singletons; the ten biggest hold more than 9%. The material was PBMCs, obtained after allogeneic stem cell transplant with posttransplant cyclophosphamide. The chain has TRBV20-1 and TRBJ2-4; tentatively, D is TRBD1 (6 bases). This clonotype originated in a male patient aged 55 to 70 who received an allogeneic stem cell transplant from a related donor and was CMV-positive. Some T cells may arise from the graft donor. DNA of the CDR3: TGCAGTGGGGGGCCCAAAAACATTCAGTACTTC. Protein: CSGGPKNIQYF.